The subject of this entry is one T cell receptor (beta chain). The antigen is not known. The V and J ends lost 5 bases and 0 bases respectively, with 8 bases between them. In germline, CDR1 is SQVTM, CDR2 ANQGSEA. CDR3 size: 13 residues. PCR was performed using 60 Vbeta and 13 Jbeta primers. The assay was immunoSEQ multiplex PCR, and TCRdb's table has in-frame clones only and misses some. The data show approximately 100,000 clones, with around 60% seen just once and approximately 3.8% held by the top ten. The data stem from a study of cytomegalovirus exposure and HLA in healthy donors. Study-level points and caveats: Earlier findings revealed that most TCR beta V segments proved productive either about 90% or about 30% of the time. Later work found that TCR association rates differed between HLA loci; DRB1 had the most and HLA-C the fewest.

This chain uses TRBV29-1 with TRBJ2-1, with D tentatively TRBD1 (6 bases). The specimen sequenced was PBMCs. The origin of this receptor is a man between 25 and 39 years old in good health and CMV-seropositive. This CDR3 reads CSVTGISYNEQFF. The CDR3 bases are TGCAGCGTTACAGGGATCTCCTACAATGAGCAGTTCTTC.